Below are 24 T cell receptor beta chains sequenced from a single sample in a study of T cell repertoires in cytomegalovirus infection. What these receptors recognize is not known. TCRdb used MiXCR to reprocess the reads, holding one entry per CDR3 protein. The table has approximately 770,000 distinct CDR3 sequences, approximately 32% seen once; the top ten hold roughly 13%. Sequencing used cultured CD8+ T cells from PBMCs, obtained from culture after CMV antigen stimulation. The receptors were gathered from a human donor in good health (CMV status not recorded). Some clones in this sample may be carry-over from other donors' samples.

The chain employs TRBV6-1 and TRBJ2-3, with a tentative D call TRBD2 (6 bases). V gave up 6 bases and J gave up 0 bases, with 13 bases separating them. CDR3 length equals 15 residues. Germline V gene data show CDR1 as MNHNS and CDR2 as SASEGT. CDR3 coding DNA: TGTGCCAGCAGGGAGGAGGGAGCAAGCACAGATACGCAGTATTTT. Amino acids: CASREEGASTDTQYF.

The chain employs TRBV5-5 and TRBJ1-1; weak D call: TRBD1 (5 bases). V was shortened by 3 bases and J by 3 bases, with 9 bases between the two germline ends. CDR1 and CDR2 (germline): SGHKS, YYEKEE (reference sequence). The CDR3 runs to 13 residues. CDR3 coding DNA: TGTGCCAGCAGCTGGGGGACGGACACTGAAGCTTTCTTT. Translation gives CASSWGTDTEAFF.

The chain combines TRBV7-9 with TRBJ2-3, with 11 bases fitting TRBD2. Germline CDR1 reads SEHNR; CDR2 reads FQNEAQ (reference sequence). V lost 5 bases, J lost 4 bases, and 8 bases stayed unmatched. This CDR3 has 16 amino acids. CDR3 residues: CASSPKLAGDPDTQYF. The CDR3 DNA follows: TGTGCCAGCAGCCCAAAACTAGCGGGGGACCCAGATACGCAGTATTTT.

Comment on this clonotype: This may stem from a read error, because a much larger clone lies one nucleotide away. The V and J genes are TRBV20-1 and TRBJ1-4; no reliable D call. V was trimmed by 3 bases and J by 11 bases, leaving 19 bases between them. CDR1 is DFQATT and CDR2 is SNEGSKA in the germline V gene (reference sequence). CDR3 length: 14 residues. The CDR3 DNA reads TGCAGTGCTAGGGTGTCGGGAGCTATAGGGAAACTGTTTTTT. Protein sequence: CSARVSGAIGKLFF.

This clonotype was seen many times. The rearrangement links TRBV7-2 to TRBJ2-5; D is uncertain. This CDR3 is 13 amino acids long. Trimming shortened V by 5 bases and J by 4 bases, and 11 bases separated the two germline ends. In germline, CDR1 is SGHTA, CDR2 FQGNSA. The CDR3 DNA sequence: TGTGCCAGCAGCCTGTGGTCGACAGAGACCCAGTACTTC. This sequence encodes CASSLWSTETQYF. Full variable domain (rest looked up from reference TRBV7-2 and TRBJ2-5): GAGVSQSPSNKVTEKGKDVELRCDPISGHTALYWYRQSLGQGLEFLIYFQGNSAPDKSGLPSDRFSAERTGGSVSTLTIQRTQQEDSAVYLCASSLWSTETQYFGPGTRLLVL.

The chain has TRBV7-8 and TRBJ1-3; TRBD1 matches 8 bases. V shed 5 bases, J shed 8 bases, and the junction held 20 bases outside the gene matches. Germline CDR1 SGHVS, CDR2 FQNEAQ. The CDR3 loop spans 18 amino acids. The CDR3 is CASSPGRWGDRQGDTIYF. In nucleotides, the CDR3 is TGTGCCAGCAGCCCAGGCCGGTGGGGGGACAGGCAAGGTGACACCATATATTTT.

The genes are TRBV11-2 and TRBJ2-3, with 14 bases that match TRBD2. The germline CDR1 and CDR2 sequences are SGHAT and FQNNGV. The CDR3 extends over 17 amino acids. Germline trimming cut 7 bases from V and 3 bases from J; bases unmatched to any gene: 9. The CDR3 DNA sequence: TGTGCCAGCACCGGGTGGACTAGCGGGGGGTGGACAGATACGCAGTATTTT. Its translation is CASTGWTSGGWTDTQYF.

This clonotype has a count of ten or more. This chain links TRBV7-9 with TRBJ1-1; unclear D gene. In germline, CDR1 is SEHNR, CDR2 FQNEAQ (reference sequence). The CDR3 has 17 residues. V lost 5 bases and J 1 base, leaving 20 bases between the germline ends. In DNA form, the CDR3 reads TGTGCCAGCAGCCCCTCCCTCGGGAGGGCCGAGAACACTGAAGCTTTCTTT. This sequence encodes CASSPSLGRAENTEAFF.

The rearrangement links TRBV10-3 to TRBJ1-2, with TRBD1 matching 8 bases. The CDR3 totals 15 residues. V lost 1 base, J lost 7 bases, and 8 bases stayed unmatched. Germline-derived CDR1 and CDR2 are ENHRY and SYGVKD. CDR3: CAISEFRGPASGYTF. CDR3 nucleotides: TGTGCCATCAGTGAGTTCAGGGGGCCCGCGAGTGGCTACACCTTC.

This rearrangement joins TRBV7-8 to TRBJ2-5, with a tentative D call TRBD2 (6 bases). V lost 4 bases and J lost 4, with 22 bases in between. The CDR3 has 17 amino acids. Germline V gene sequence: CDR1 SGHVS, CDR2 FQNEAQ. The CDR3 region is CASSSVMVAETVETQYF. As DNA, the CDR3 is TGTGCCAGCAGCTCCGTCATGGTAGCGGAAACTGTAGAGACCCAGTACTTC.

In its sample, this clonotype was seen many times. The V and J genes are TRBV6-1 and TRBJ2-3, with a weak D call TRBD1 (5 bases). Germline values: CDR1 MNHNS, CDR2 SASEGT. The CDR3 has 13 amino acids. V was trimmed by 4 bases and J by 2 bases, leaving 7 bases between them. CDR3 in DNA: TGTGCCAGCAGTGTGGACATCACAGATACGCAGTATTTT. As protein: CASSVDITDTQYF.

This clonotype was detected many times. The chain links TRBV27 to TRBJ2-3, with 7 bases that match TRBD2. The CDR3 is 12 amino acids. The ends lost 11 bases at V and 6 bases at J; junction bases unmatched: 8. Germline CDR1 reads MNHEY; CDR2 reads SMNVEV (reference sequence). In nucleotides, the CDR3 is TGTGCCGTAAGCGGGGCCGGGGATACGCAGTATTTT. Translating it yields CAVSGAGDTQYF.

The table lists this clonotype with a few counts. The V gene is TRBV12-3 or TRBV12-4, the J gene TRBJ2-1; tentative D call: TRBD1 (5 bases). This CDR3 comprises 15 residues. Trimming removed 7 bases from V and 6 bases from J, with 19 bases in between. CDR3 loop: CASTPPAGYRNEQFF. As DNA, the CDR3 is TGTGCCAGCACTCCGCCGGCAGGGTATCGCAATGAGCAGTTCTTC.

This chain uses TRBV7-6 with TRBJ1-1, with D perhaps TRBD1 (6 bases). The CDR3 spans 13 residues. Deletions cut 5 bases from V and 8 bases from J, with 15 bases between. Germline CDR1 is SGHVS and CDR2 is FNYEAQ. The DNA for the CDR3 is TGTGCCAGCAGCCCAGTGGGGGGCGACGAAGCTTTCTTT. Translation gives CASSPVGGDEAFF.

The chain links TRBV29-1 to TRBJ2-5; 7 bases match TRBD1. With 6 bases clipped from V and 3 bases from J, the junction kept 13 bases outside the gene matches. This CDR3 contains 15 residues. The germline V gene encodes CDR1 SQVTM and CDR2 ANQGSEA. CDR3 in DNA: TGCAGCGTGGAATTCCTGACAGGGATTGAAGAGACCCAGTACTTC. It codes for CSVEFLTGIEETQYF. The complete variable domain, with remaining parts taken from reference TRBV29-1 and TRBJ2-5, reads SAVISQKPSRDICQRGTSLTIQCQVDSQVTMMFWYRQQPGQSLTLIATANQGSEATYESGFVIDKFPISRPNLTFSTLTVSNMSPEDSSIYLCSVEFLTGIEETQYFGPGTRLLVL.

A note on this clonotype: Since the CDR3 does not end with the conserved phenylalanine or tryptophan, this likely comes from a read error. The V call is TRBV7-4, the J call TRBJ1-2; weak D call: TRBD1 (5 bases). The CDR3 is 13 residues long. CDR1 and CDR2 from the germline V gene are SGHVT and SQSDAQ. V dropped 6 bases and J dropped 4 bases, with 12 bases sitting between them. CDR3 DNA sequence: TGTGCCAGCAGTGTCGGGGGGGGCTATGGCTACACCTAC. Translated: CASSVGGGYGYTY.

The chain links TRBV10-3 to TRBJ2-3, with 7 nucleotides matching TRBD2. This CDR3 region has 14 residues. Germline V gene sequence: CDR1 ENHRY, CDR2 SYGVKD. V gave up 6 bases and J gave up 2 bases; unmatched junction bases: 5. CDR3 loop: CAIRERGITDTQYF. DNA of the CDR3: TGTGCCATCAGAGAGCGGGGAATCACAGATACGCAGTATTTT.

This clonotype was detected only a few times. V and J are TRBV6-2 or TRBV6-3 and TRBJ1-1, with D possibly matching TRBD1 (5 bases). CDR1 and CDR2 from the germline V gene are MNHEY and SVGEGT. This CDR3 has 16 residues. V lost 1 base, J lost 2 bases, and 14 bases lay in between. The CDR3 nucleotides read TGTGCCAGCAGTTACTTTCCACCGGGACCCAACACTGAAGCTTTCTTT. This translates into CASSYFPPGPNTEAFF.

This clonotype was seen a few times. The chain employs TRBV6-5 and TRBJ1-5; D not certain. The CDR3 covers 13 residues. Germline CDR1 reads MNHEY; CDR2 reads SVGAGI. V lost 0 bases, J lost 4 bases, and 4 bases lay in between. CDR3 coding DNA: TGTGCCAGCAGTTACTCAATGAATCAGCCCCAGCATTTT. Protein sequence: CASSYSMNQPQHF.

This clonotype occurred a few times. The genes are TRBV10-3 and TRBJ2-5; 7 bases are a match to TRBD1. The CDR3 consists of 15 residues. J lost 9 bases, V lost 3 bases, and 13 bases had no gene match. Germline-derived CDR1 and CDR2 are ENHRY and SYGVKD. Here the CDR3 DNA reads TGTGCCATCAGTGACCCCGGGACAGCACTAGGGTCCCAGTACTTC. As protein: CAISDPGTALGSQYF.

There are many counts of this clonotype. The V call is TRBV4-3, the J call TRBJ1-3, with 8 bases fitting TRBD1. Germline loops: CDR1 LGHNA, CDR2 YSLEER. V lost 5 bases and J lost 1; bases outside the gene matches: 4. This CDR3 is 15 amino acids long. The CDR3 nucleotides read TGCGCCAGCAGCTTTGACAGGGGATCTGGAAACACCATATATTTT. This encodes CASSFDRGSGNTIYF.

The chain joins TRBV28 to TRBJ1-1; perhaps TRBD1 as D (6 bases). Deletions cut 6 bases from V and 7 bases from J, with 15 bases between. Germline-derived CDR1 and CDR2 are MDHEN and SYDVKM. The CDR3 length is 13 residues. This CDR3 is CASSPDSRIEAFF. In DNA form, the CDR3 reads TGTGCCAGCAGCCCGGACAGCCGCATTGAAGCTTTCTTT.

The chain combines TRBV6-1 with TRBJ2-2, with D perhaps assigned TRBD1 or TRBD2 (5 bases each). Germline CDR1 is MNHNS and CDR2 is SASEGT. Trimming left V 5 bases short and J 3 bases short, with 19 bases between. The CDR3 has 17 residues. The chain's CDR3 is CASSTPPGQGYTGELFF. Written as DNA, the CDR3 is TGTGCCAGCAGTACCCCTCCGGGGCAGGGATACACCGGGGAGCTGTTTTTT.

The chain recombines TRBV10-3 with TRBJ1-2; D remains unclear. V lost 0 bases and J lost 4, with 9 bases in between. CDR1 ENHRY and CDR2 SYGVKD come from the germline V gene. The CDR3 has 14 residues. The CDR3 sequence: CAISESEDFYGYTF. The CDR3 bases are TGTGCCATCAGTGAGTCCGAAGATTTCTATGGCTACACCTTC.